This T cell receptor (beta chain) derives from a study of T cells in Graves' hyperthyroidism and ophthalmopathy. The PBMCs had their origin in around 10 ml of fresh peripheral blood. CDR1 is SGHRS, CDR2 YFSETQ, per germline. The CDR3 consists of 13 residues. V lost 4 bases to trimming and J lost 1 base, with 8 bases between them. Template material for amplifying TCR beta CDR3 regions consisted of RNA transcripts. HTBI primers were used for first-round RT-PCR of the TCR CDR3. Each CDR3 protein gets one entry after TCRdb re-called the multiplex PCR reads with MiXCR. The repertoire holds some 490,000 distinct CDR3 sequences, with about 16% as singletons. This clonotype was recorded many times.

Sequences were obtained from blood. This clonotype was obtained from a woman aged 25 to 39 with Graves' ophthalmopathy. V gene TRBV5-1 combines with J gene TRBJ1-2; D is ambiguous. The CDR3 sequence: CASSQSINYGYTF. CDR3 coding DNA: TGCGCCAGCAGCCAAAGTATTAACTATGGCTACACCTTC.